A single sample is the source of the 18 T cell receptor beta chains below, sequenced in a study of blood T cell repertoires in COVID-19. Assay used: immunoSEQ multiplex PCR; TCRdb lists only in-frame clones, some missing. The sample contains roughly 150,000 clones, approximately 83% of which appear only once. The material sequenced was peripheral blood. Every receptor here comes from an older man who had recovered from COVID-19.

This rearrangement joins TRBV4-1 to TRBJ2-1; D may be TRBD1 (5 bases). The CDR3 runs 16 residues. Germline V gives CDR1 MGHRA, CDR2 YSYEKL. Trimming cost V 4 bases and J 3 bases, with 16 bases left between them. This CDR3 is CASSPRLGAVYNEQFF. The CDR3 DNA sequence: TGCGCCAGCAGCCCCCGTTTAGGGGCGGTCTACAATGAGCAGTTCTTC.

The chain has TRBV10-2 and TRBJ1-2; 7 bases match TRBD1. This CDR3 is built from 13 residues. V lost 7 bases, J lost 5 bases, and 7 bases stayed unmatched. Germline V gives CDR1 WSHSY, CDR2 SAAADI. The DNA for the CDR3 is TGCGCCAGCAACGAGGGGGCAGCGTATGGCTACACCTTC. It codes for CASNEGAAYGYTF.

The chain combines TRBV5-1 with TRBJ2-1, with 7 bases that match TRBD1. This CDR3 is 17 amino acids long. CDR1 and CDR2 (germline): SGHRS, YFSETQ. V was clipped by 0 bases and J by 2 bases; unmatched bases: 8. The CDR3 nucleotides read TGCGCCAGCAGCTTGGTATTGCCAGGGGGTACCTACAATGAGCAGTTCTTC. It codes for CASSLVLPGGTYNEQFF.

This clone was detected only a few times. The CDR3 region is CASSLRLNEKLFF. DNA of the CDR3: TGTGCCAGCAGCCTCAGACTTAATGAAAAACTGTTTTTT. The genes are TRBV5-5 and TRBJ1-4, with no clear D. Trimming pared 4 bases from V and 4 bases from J, leaving 8 bases between. The CDR3 consists of 13 residues. Germline CDR1 and CDR2: SGHKS and YYEKEE (reference sequence).

This chain joins TRBV14 and TRBJ2-7; 10 bases map to TRBD2. CDR3 length: 16 residues. CDR1 and CDR2 (germline): SGHDN, FVKESK. V was clipped by 4 bases and J by 2 bases; unmatched bases: 8. CDR3 protein: CASSRGGLAITYEQYF. The DNA of the CDR3 is TGTGCCAGCAGCCGCGGGGGACTAGCGATCACCTACGAGCAGTACTTC.

V gene TRBV7-9 combines with J gene TRBJ1-2; D is possibly TRBD1 (6 bases). Germline V gene data show CDR1 as SEHNR and CDR2 as FQNEAQ (reference sequence). Between the trimmed V and J ends, which lost 5 bases and 4 bases, there was a span of 20 bases. The CDR3 covers 16 residues. CDR3 DNA sequence: TGTGCCAGCAGCGGGGACACCCTTCGTATCGGCTATGGCTACACCTTC. It translates to CASSGDTLRIGYGYTF. The full variable domain, its missing parts supplied by reference TRBV7-9 and TRBJ1-2, is DTGVSQNPRHKITKRGQNVTFRCDPISEHNRLYWYRQTLGQGPEFLTYFQNEAQLEKSRLLSDRFSAERPKGSFSTLEIQRTEQGDSAMYLCASSGDTLRIGYGYTFGSGTRLTVV.

V is TRBV5-1 and J is TRBJ2-1, with 7 bases identical to TRBD2. The CDR3 consists of 14 residues. Germline CDR1 SGHRS, CDR2 YFSETQ. V was pared by 2 bases and J by 9 bases, with 8 bases of the junction left unmatched. CDR3 in DNA: TGCGCCAGCAGCTTCGGGACTACGGGTGGTGAGCAGTTCTTC. It encodes CASSFGTTGGEQFF.

The V call is TRBV29-1, the J call TRBJ2-5, with a possible D match to TRBD1 (5 bases). The CDR3 contains 13 residues. Germline values: CDR1 SQVTM, CDR2 ANQGSEA. V dropped 5 bases and J dropped 2 bases, with 12 bases sitting between them. The CDR3 DNA reads TGCAGCGTTTCGACAGATCGACAAGAGACCCAGTACTTC. Its translation: CSVSTDRQETQYF.

This clone was counted a single time. V gene TRBV2 combines with J gene TRBJ1-2; TRBD1 is a possible D gene (5 bases). Trimming removed 2 bases from V and 7 bases from J, with 11 bases in between. Germline CDR1 is SNHLY and CDR2 is FYNNEI. The length of the CDR3 is 13 residues. CDR3: CASSEQGQGGYTF. DNA for the CDR3: TGTGCCAGCAGTGAACAAGGGCAGGGTGGCTACACCTTC.

This chain uses TRBV19 with TRBJ1-1, with 7 bases matching TRBD1. Germline assignment: CDR1 LNHDA and CDR2 SQIVND (reference sequence). This CDR3 contains 14 residues. J gave up 9 bases and V 5 bases, and 12 bases lay outside the gene matches. The CDR3 DNA is TGTGCCAGTAGTTTCCACCGGGACAGAGATAAAGCTTTCTTT. Translated, it gives CASSFHRDRDKAFF.

The chain has TRBV28 and TRBJ2-2; 8 bases match TRBD2. The junction had 5 bases not matched to a gene; V was cut back by 5 bases and J by 3 bases. The CDR3 is 15 residues long. The germline gives CDR1 MDHEN, CDR2 SYDVKM. The CDR3 region is CASSGGLGDTGELFF. The CDR3 DNA is TGTGCCAGCAGTGGGGGACTAGGGGACACCGGGGAGCTGTTTTTT.

The chain joins TRBV5-8 to TRBJ1-5; no clear D gene. The germline V gene encodes CDR1 SGHTS and CDR2 YDEGEE. This CDR3 has 12 residues. The germline V and J ends were trimmed by 1 base and 7 bases, with 6 bases remaining between them. CDR3 region: CASSLNRQPQHF. CDR3 nucleotides: TGTGCCAGCAGCTTGAACAGACAGCCCCAGCATTTT.

The CDR3 nucleotides are TGTGCCAGCTCACCCGACAGTTCACTTAGCTATGGCTACACCTTC. Its translation: CASSPDSSLSYGYTF. The rearrangement links TRBV18 to TRBJ1-2; D is perhaps TRBD1 (5 bases). The ends were cut back, 3 bases at V and 4 bases at J, with 15 bases in the middle. CDR1 and CDR2 from the germline V gene are KGHSH and LQKENI. This CDR3 contains 15 residues.

V usage is TRBV7-2 and J usage is TRBJ2-7; 14 bases map to TRBD2. J was trimmed by 7 bases and V by 2 bases; bases with no gene match: 10. CDR3 length: 17 residues. Germline V CDR1 and CDR2: SGHTA, FQGNSA. The CDR3 loop reads CASSLWGLAGVEEEQYF. The CDR3 nucleotides read TGTGCCAGCAGCTTATGGGGACTAGCGGGAGTAGAGGAGGAGCAGTACTTC.

The chain recombines TRBV6-1 with TRBJ1-3, with TRBD1 as a possible D gene (5 bases). This CDR3 has 15 residues. The V end was cut by 1 base, the J end by 4 bases, with 11 bases between. Germline CDR1 MNHNS, CDR2 SASEGT. The CDR3 region is CASSEGGRRGNTIYF. Here the CDR3 DNA reads TGTGCCAGCAGTGAAGGGGGCCGCCGGGGAAACACCATATATTTT.

This chain joins TRBV6-2 or TRBV6-3 and TRBJ1-5; D remains unclear. Germline V lookup: CDR1 MNHEY, CDR2 SVGEGT. Trimming cost V 1 base and J 0 bases, with 4 bases left between them. This CDR3 contains 14 residues. DNA for the CDR3: TGTGCCAGCAGTTACTACAATAGCAATCAGCCCCAGCATTTT. It yields the protein CASSYYNSNQPQHF.

The chain employs TRBV5-1 and TRBJ1-1, with TRBD1 identical over 7 bases. The trim removed 4 bases at V and 0 bases at J, leaving 9 bases unmatched. Germline V lookup: CDR1 SGHRS, CDR2 YFSETQ. CDR3 length: 16 residues. The CDR3 is CASSPAPGQLNTEAFF. As DNA, the CDR3 is TGCGCCAGCAGCCCCGCCCCGGGACAGTTGAACACTGAAGCTTTCTTT.

V usage is TRBV7-2 and J usage is TRBJ1-5; TRBD1 matches 7 bases. The CDR3 is made up of 16 amino acids. The ends lost 4 bases at V and 4 bases at J; junction bases unmatched: 10. Germline lookup yields CDR1 SGHTA and CDR2 FQGNSA. DNA for the CDR3: TGTGCCAGCAGCTCAACTTCAGGGGGTGGGAATCAGCCCCAGCATTTT. It is translated as CASSSTSGGGNQPQHF. The full variable domain, in which reference TRBV7-2 and TRBJ1-5 provide the parts outside the CDR3, is GAGVSQSPSNKVTEKGKDVELRCDPISGHTALYWYRQSLGQGLEFLIYFQGNSAPDKSGLPSDRFSAERTGGSVSTLTIQRTQQEDSAVYLCASSSTSGGGNQPQHFGDGTRLSIL.